Below, 26 T cell receptor beta chains from the same sample are listed, as sequenced in a study of blood T cell repertoires in COVID-19. Sequencing used immunoSEQ multiplex PCR; TCRdb keeps in-frame clones, though not all of them. The profile shows roughly 110,000 clones, approximately 81% of them singletons. The specimen was peripheral blood. The receptor source for this set is a man between 50 and 59 years old with acute or convalescent COVID-19.

The chain joins TRBV7-2 to TRBJ1-5, with 7 bases aligning to TRBD1. V lost 5 bases to trimming and J lost 5 bases; unmatched junction nucleotides: 9. The CDR3 is 15 amino acids. Germline assignment: CDR1 SGHTA and CDR2 FQGNSA. The chain's CDR3 is CASSRSRDSDQPQHF. The CDR3 DNA is TGTGCCAGCAGCCGGTCCCGGGACAGTGATCAGCCCCAGCATTTT.

This chain connects TRBV30 to TRBJ1-3; no clear D gene. Between the trimmed V and J ends, which lost 0 bases and 3 bases, there was a span of 9 bases. The germline gives CDR1 GTSNPN, CDR2 SVGIG (reference sequence). CDR3 size: 14 residues. The CDR3 DNA reads TGTGCCTGGAGTGTATTTACAGTTGGAAACACCATATATTTT. It is translated as CAWSVFTVGNTIYF. Full variable domain (missing parts from reference TRBV30 and TRBJ1-3): SQTIHQWPATLVQPVGSPLSLECTVEGTSNPNLYWYRQAAGRGLQLLFYSVGIGQISSEVPQNLSASRPQDRQFILSSKKLLLSDSGFYLCAWSVFTVGNTIYFGEGSWLTVV.

This clone was picked up a small number of times. The chain is built from TRBV12-3 or TRBV12-4 and TRBJ1-5; 8 bases match TRBD1. Trimming cost V 7 bases and J 4 bases; bases outside gene matches: 3. This CDR3 has 13 amino acids. CDR3 residues: CASTTGANQPQHF. Here the CDR3 DNA reads TGTGCCAGCACGACAGGGGCAAATCAGCCCCAGCATTTT.

The chain links TRBV6-1 to TRBJ2-7; D gene ambiguous. V dropped 1 base and J dropped 6 bases, with 22 bases sitting between them. CDR3 length: 17 amino acids. Germline CDR1 reads MNHNS; CDR2 reads SASEGT. CDR3: CASSEGWAPERYGEQYF. As DNA, the CDR3 is TGTGCCAGCAGTGAAGGATGGGCCCCGGAAAGATACGGCGAGCAGTACTTC.

The gene calls are TRBV5-1 and TRBJ2-2; D is undetermined. This CDR3 is 14 amino acids long. With 0 bases removed from V and 4 bases from J, the gap between germline ends came to 7 bases. From germline, CDR1 is SGHRS and CDR2 YFSETQ. CDR3 sequence (DNA): TGCGCCAGCAGCTTGGACAGCATCACCGGGGAGCTGTTTTTT. Amino acid sequence: CASSLDSITGELFF.

This clone occurred once. The CDR3 loop reads CASSTGPSQPQHF. CDR3 nucleotides: TGTGCCAGCAGCACAGGGCCATCTCAGCCCCAGCATTTT. The chain links TRBV6-5 to TRBJ1-5, with D possibly being TRBD1 (6 bases). This CDR3 contains 13 residues. With 6 bases removed from V and 6 bases from J, the gap between germline ends came to 12 bases. Germline V gene lookup returns CDR1 MNHEY and CDR2 SVGAGI.

The chain has TRBV29-1 and TRBJ1-1; D is ambiguous. CDR1 is SQVTM and CDR2 is ANQGSEA in the germline V gene. The V gene lost 6 bases and the J gene lost 0 bases, with 5 bases spanning the gap. The CDR3 consists of 11 residues. The CDR3, as DNA: TGCAGCGTCCCGGTGAACACTGAAGCTTTCTTT. This sequence encodes CSVPVNTEAFF.

The gene calls are TRBV19 and TRBJ2-4; D is possibly TRBD2 (6 bases). Germline assignment: CDR1 LNHDA and CDR2 SQIVND (reference sequence). The V end lost 5 bases, the J end lost 4 bases, and 12 bases lay between the germline ends. The CDR3 spans 14 residues. The CDR3 sequence: CASSHGGDKNIQYF. CDR3 DNA: TGTGCCAGTAGTCATGGAGGGGATAAAAACATTCAGTACTTC.

J is TRBJ1-2 and V is TRBV9, with D perhaps TRBD1 (6 bases). This CDR3 is 15 amino acids long. V was shortened by 4 bases and J by 5 bases, with 18 bases between the two germline ends. Germline lookup yields CDR1 SGDLS and CDR2 YYNGEE. The CDR3 region has the DNA TGTGCCAGCAGCCCTTGGACAGACCCGATATATGGCTACACCTTC. Translating gives CASSPWTDPIYGYTF.

Only a few counts were recorded for this clone. The rearrangement uses TRBV30 and TRBJ1-2; D ambiguous. Deletions cut 2 bases from V and 0 bases from J, with 10 bases between. Germline V gives CDR1 GTSNPN, CDR2 SVGIG (reference sequence). This CDR3 is built from 14 residues. CDR3 residues: CAWSISVTNYGYTF. CDR3 DNA: TGTGCCTGGAGTATATCAGTAACTAACTATGGCTACACCTTC.

The rearrangement uses TRBV9 and TRBJ1-1, with 8 bases identical to TRBD1. Germline V CDR1 and CDR2: SGDLS, YYNGEE. This CDR3 contains 15 residues. V shed 8 bases, J shed 4 bases, and the junction held 13 bases outside the gene matches. The DNA of the CDR3 is TGTGCCAGTTCCCCCAGGGCCACAGGGGGCACTGAAGCTTTCTTT. This gives the protein CASSPRATGGTEAFF.

This sequence joins TRBV5-6 and TRBJ1-1, with a tentative D call TRBD1 (6 bases). The CDR3 is 14 residues long. V was clipped by 2 bases and J by 4 bases, with 12 bases between them. CDR1 and CDR2 (germline): SGHDT, YYEEEE. CDR3 protein: CASSFTGMSTEAFF. Here the CDR3 DNA reads TGTGCCAGCAGCTTTACAGGGATGAGCACTGAAGCTTTCTTT.

This clone came up once. V is TRBV19 and J is TRBJ1-6, with TRBD1 identical over 7 bases. V was clipped by 4 bases and J by 10 bases; unmatched bases: 10. Germline V gives CDR1 LNHDA, CDR2 SQIVND (reference sequence). This CDR3 has 15 amino acids. For the CDR3, the DNA is TGTGCCAGTAGTACGACCGGGACAGAGGGATCACCCCTCCACTTT. Amino acids: CASSTTGTEGSPLHF.

The gene calls are TRBV4-1 and TRBJ1-6, with 8 nucleotides matching TRBD1. This CDR3 has 16 residues. V shed 0 bases and J 10 bases; nucleotides not matched to a gene: 8. Germline lookup yields CDR1 MGHRA and CDR2 YSYEKL. CDR3 amino acids: CASSQDIAGGASPLHF. CDR3 sequence (DNA): TGCGCCAGCAGCCAAGATATCGCAGGGGGCGCATCACCCCTCCACTTT.

V usage is TRBV27 and J usage is TRBJ2-2, with 7 positions matching TRBD1. This CDR3 has 13 amino acids. V shed 5 bases and J 9 bases; nucleotides not matched to a gene: 6. Germline V CDR1 and CDR2: MNHEY, SMNVEV (reference sequence). The DNA for the CDR3 is TGTGCCAGCAGTCCCCAAAGGGGGCGGGAGCTGTTTTTT. This sequence encodes CASSPQRGRELFF.

The chain is built from TRBV19 and TRBJ1-6, with a weak D call TRBD1 (5 bases). Germline CDR1 LNHDA, CDR2 SQIVND (reference sequence). There are 13 residues in the CDR3. The V gene lost 8 bases and the J gene lost 7 bases, with 12 bases spanning the gap. The CDR3 sequence: CASGAGRNSPLHF. CDR3 coding DNA: TGTGCCAGTGGGGCAGGGCGGAATTCACCCCTCCACTTT. The full variable domain, in which reference TRBV19 and TRBJ1-6 provide the parts outside the CDR3, is DGGITQSPKYLFRKEGQNVTLSCEQNLNHDAMYWYRQDPGQGLRLIYYSQIVNDFQKGDIAEGYSVSREKKESFPLTVTSAQKNPTAFYLCASGAGRNSPLHFGNGTRLTVT.

The V and J genes are TRBV24-1 and TRBJ2-3, with D possibly matching TRBD2 (7 bases). The CDR3 is 13 amino acids. CDR1 and CDR2 (germline): KGHDR, SFDVKD. V was shortened by 9 bases and J by 5 bases, with 14 bases between the two germline ends. The DNA for the CDR3 is TGTGCCACCGGGTCGGGGGGCGGAGATACGCAGTATTTT. Its protein product is CATGSGGGDTQYF.

The gene calls are TRBV5-1 and TRBJ2-5, with a tentative D call TRBD2 (6 bases). The germline V gene has CDR1 SGHRS and CDR2 YFSETQ. V was shortened by 4 bases and J by 2 bases, with 12 bases between the two germline ends. CDR3 length: 14 amino acids. The CDR3 bases are TGCGCCAGCAGCCCTACTAGCTCGCAAGAGACCCAGTACTTC. It encodes CASSPTSSQETQYF.

This sequence joins TRBV2 and TRBJ2-7, with 10 bases lining up with TRBD2. This CDR3 region has 14 residues. Germline V lookup: CDR1 SNHLY, CDR2 FYNNEI. V dropped 7 bases and J dropped 4; count of bases not matched to a gene: 7. The CDR3 loop reads CASNLAGAQYEQYF. In DNA, the CDR3 is TGTGCCAGCAACCTAGCGGGGGCGCAATACGAGCAGTACTTC.

The rearrangement joins TRBV2 to TRBJ2-5, with 15 positions matching TRBD2. This CDR3 is 17 amino acids long. Germline CDR1 SNHLY, CDR2 FYNNEI. Trimming at V came to 6 bases and at J to 4 bases, leaving 9 bases not matched to a gene. The CDR3 nucleotides read TGTGCCAGCAGCCTGGGACTAGCGGGGGGCTGGTTAGAGACCCAGTACTTC. It codes for CASSLGLAGGWLETQYF.

This rearrangement joins TRBV5-1 to TRBJ2-1; 8 positions agree with TRBD2. V shed 1 base and J 3 bases; nucleotides not matched to a gene: 6. The CDR3 spans 16 residues. CDR1 is SGHRS and CDR2 is YFSETQ in the germline V gene. The CDR3 coding sequence is TGCGCCAGCAGCTTGTTCGGTAGCGGGATCTACAATGAGCAGTTCTTC. Amino acid sequence: CASSLFGSGIYNEQFF.

There are a few counts of this clone. The chain links TRBV6-6 to TRBJ1-6; no definite D call. Per germline, CDR1 MNHNY and CDR2 SVGAGI (reference sequence). The CDR3 totals 14 residues. V lost 0 bases to trimming and J lost 14 bases, with 14 bases between them. The CDR3 reads CASSYSTAASALHF. In DNA, the CDR3 is TGTGCCAGCAGTTACTCAACGGCGGCATCAGCCCTCCACTTT.

Regarding this clone: Different DNA sequences within this sample yield the same CDR3. The chain employs TRBV18 and TRBJ1-2; 7 bases line up with TRBD1. The V gene's germline CDR1 is KGHSH and CDR2 LQKENI. Trimming removed 3 bases from V and 4 bases from J; junction bases left unmatched: 2. This CDR3 contains 13 residues. Here the CDR3 reads CASSPDRSYGYTF. CDR3 DNA: TGTGCCAGCTCACCGGACAGGAGCTATGGCTACACCTTC. Full variable domain (missing parts from reference TRBV18 and TRBJ1-2): NAGVMQNPRHLVRRRGQEARLRCSPMKGHSHVYWYRQLPEEGLKFMVYLQKENIIDESGMPKERFSAEFPKEGPSILRIQQVVRGDSAAYFCASSPDRSYGYTFGSGTRLTVV.

This chain links TRBV5-1 with TRBJ1-3; D might be TRBD1 (5 bases). The germline V and J ends were trimmed by 0 bases and 5 bases, with 12 bases remaining between them. The CDR3 is made up of 15 amino acids. CDR1 and CDR2 (germline): SGHRS, YFSETQ. The CDR3 nucleotides are TGCGCCAGCAGCTTGGGGCAGGGAATCCGAAACACCATATATTTT. It yields the protein CASSLGQGIRNTIYF.

This rearrangement joins TRBV11-2 to TRBJ2-1, with 11 bases aligning to TRBD2. J lost 4 bases, V lost 3 bases, and 11 bases had no gene match. CDR3 length: 18 residues. CDR1 and CDR2 (germline): SGHAT, FQNNGV. CDR3 nucleotides: TGTGCCAGCAGCTTCCCCGTCGGTAGCGGGGGGGATTACAATGAGCAGTTCTTC. Translated, it gives CASSFPVGSGGDYNEQFF.

V is TRBV13 and J is TRBJ1-6; D is unclear. V lost 0 bases and J lost 9, with 9 bases in between. CDR1 and CDR2 (germline): PRHDT, FYEKMQ (reference sequence). This CDR3 spans 14 amino acids. DNA for the CDR3: TGTGCCAGCAGCTTAGGGACTAGAGGTTCACCCCTCCACTTT. Translated: CASSLGTRGSPLHF.